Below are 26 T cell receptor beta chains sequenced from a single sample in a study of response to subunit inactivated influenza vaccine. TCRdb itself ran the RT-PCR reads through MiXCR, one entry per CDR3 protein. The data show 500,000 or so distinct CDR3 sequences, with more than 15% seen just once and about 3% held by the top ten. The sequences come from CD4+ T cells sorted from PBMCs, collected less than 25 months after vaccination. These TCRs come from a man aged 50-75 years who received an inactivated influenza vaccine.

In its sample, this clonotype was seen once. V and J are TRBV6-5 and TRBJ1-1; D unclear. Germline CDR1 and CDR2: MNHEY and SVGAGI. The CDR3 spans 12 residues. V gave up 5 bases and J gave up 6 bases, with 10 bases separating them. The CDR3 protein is CASSPLGAEAFF. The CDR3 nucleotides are TGTGCCAGCAGTCCTCTTGGGGCTGAAGCTTTCTTT.

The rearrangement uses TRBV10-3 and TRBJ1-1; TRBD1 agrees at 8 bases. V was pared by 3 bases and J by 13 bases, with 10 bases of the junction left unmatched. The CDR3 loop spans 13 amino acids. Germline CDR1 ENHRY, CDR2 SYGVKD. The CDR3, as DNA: TGTGCCATCAGTGACCGACAGGGGATAGGAGTTTTCTTT. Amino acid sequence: CAISDRQGIGVFF.

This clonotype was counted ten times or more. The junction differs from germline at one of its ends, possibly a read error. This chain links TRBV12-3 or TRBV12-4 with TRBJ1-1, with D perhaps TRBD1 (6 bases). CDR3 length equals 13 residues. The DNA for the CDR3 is TGCGCCAGCAGCTTGGGGGGCCGCACTGAAGCTTTCTTT. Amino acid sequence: CASSLGGRTEAFF.

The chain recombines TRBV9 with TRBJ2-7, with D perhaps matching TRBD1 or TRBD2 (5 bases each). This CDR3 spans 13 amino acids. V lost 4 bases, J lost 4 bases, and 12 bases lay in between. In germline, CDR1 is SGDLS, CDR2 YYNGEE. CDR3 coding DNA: TGTGCCAGCAGCCCCTATGGGGGATACGAGCAGTACTTC. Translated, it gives CASSPYGGYEQYF. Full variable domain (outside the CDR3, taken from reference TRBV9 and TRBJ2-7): DSGVTQTPKHLITATGQRVTLRCSPRSGDLSVYWYQQSLDQGLQFLIQYYNGEERAKGNILERFSAQQFPDLHSELNLSSLELGDSALYFCASSPYGGYEQYFGPGTRLTVT.

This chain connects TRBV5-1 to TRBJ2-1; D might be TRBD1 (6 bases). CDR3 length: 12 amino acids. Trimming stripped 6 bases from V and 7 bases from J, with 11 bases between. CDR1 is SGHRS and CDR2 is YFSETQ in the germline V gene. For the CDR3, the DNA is TGCGCCAGCATCACCCAGGGGAATGAGCAGTTCTTC. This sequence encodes CASITQGNEQFF.

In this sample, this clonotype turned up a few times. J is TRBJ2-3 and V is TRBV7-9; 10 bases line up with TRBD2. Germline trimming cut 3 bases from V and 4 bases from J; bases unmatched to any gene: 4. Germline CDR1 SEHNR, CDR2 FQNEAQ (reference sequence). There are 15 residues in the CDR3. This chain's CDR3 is CASSFGTSVADTQYF. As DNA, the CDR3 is TGTGCCAGCAGCTTCGGGACTAGCGTGGCAGATACGCAGTATTTT.

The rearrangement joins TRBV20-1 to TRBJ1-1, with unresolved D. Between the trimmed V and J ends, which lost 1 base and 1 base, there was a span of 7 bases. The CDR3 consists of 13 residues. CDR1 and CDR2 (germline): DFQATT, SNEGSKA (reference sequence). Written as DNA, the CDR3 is TGCAGTGCTAGAGGCCTTAAGAACACTGAAGCTTTCTTT. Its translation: CSARGLKNTEAFF.

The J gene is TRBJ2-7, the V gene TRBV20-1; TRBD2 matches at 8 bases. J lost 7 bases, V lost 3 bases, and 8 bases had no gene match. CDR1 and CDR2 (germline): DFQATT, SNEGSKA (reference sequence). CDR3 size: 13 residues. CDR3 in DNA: TGCAGTGCTAGTTCGGGAGGGCCTCAGGAGCAGTACTTC. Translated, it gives CSASSGGPQEQYF.

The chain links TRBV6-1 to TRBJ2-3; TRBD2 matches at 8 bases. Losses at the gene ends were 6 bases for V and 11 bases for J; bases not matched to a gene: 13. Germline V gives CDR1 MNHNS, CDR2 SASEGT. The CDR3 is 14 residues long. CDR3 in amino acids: CASRTGTSIGRQYF. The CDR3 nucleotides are TGTGCCAGCAGGACCGGGACTAGTATTGGAAGGCAGTATTTT.

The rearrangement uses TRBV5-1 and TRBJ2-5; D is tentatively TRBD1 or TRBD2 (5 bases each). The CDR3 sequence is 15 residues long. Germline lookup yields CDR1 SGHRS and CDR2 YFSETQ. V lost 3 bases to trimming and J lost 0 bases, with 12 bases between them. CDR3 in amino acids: CASSSGRWYQETQYF. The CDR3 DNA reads TGCGCCAGCAGCTCGGGACGTTGGTACCAAGAGACCCAGTACTTC.

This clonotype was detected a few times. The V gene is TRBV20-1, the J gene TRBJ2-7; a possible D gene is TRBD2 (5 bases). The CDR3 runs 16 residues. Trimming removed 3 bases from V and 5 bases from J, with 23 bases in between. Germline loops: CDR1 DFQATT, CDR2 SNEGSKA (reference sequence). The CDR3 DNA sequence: TGCAGTGCTAGTAGATTGGGGTTCGGGGATATGAACGAGCAGTACTTC. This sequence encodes CSASRLGFGDMNEQYF.

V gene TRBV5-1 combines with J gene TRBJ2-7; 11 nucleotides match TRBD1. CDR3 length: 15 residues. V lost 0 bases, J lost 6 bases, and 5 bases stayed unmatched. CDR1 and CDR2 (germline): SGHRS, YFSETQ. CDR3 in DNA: TGCGCCAGCAGCTTGGACCCCGGGACAGGGGGCGAGCAGTACTTC. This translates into CASSLDPGTGGEQYF.

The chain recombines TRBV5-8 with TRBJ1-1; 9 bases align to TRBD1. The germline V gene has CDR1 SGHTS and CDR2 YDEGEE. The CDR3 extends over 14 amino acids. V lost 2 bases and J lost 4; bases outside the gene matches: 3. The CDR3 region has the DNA TGTGCCAGCAGCTTAACAGGGGGCGTCACTGAAGCTTTCTTT. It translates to CASSLTGGVTEAFF.

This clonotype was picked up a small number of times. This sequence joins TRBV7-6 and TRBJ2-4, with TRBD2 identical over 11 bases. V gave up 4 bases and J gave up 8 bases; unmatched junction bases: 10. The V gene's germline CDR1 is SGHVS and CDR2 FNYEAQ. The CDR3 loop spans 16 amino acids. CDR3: CASSSIAGGPTDIQYF. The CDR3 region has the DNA TGTGCCAGCAGCTCGATAGCGGGAGGGCCTACGGACATTCAGTACTTC.

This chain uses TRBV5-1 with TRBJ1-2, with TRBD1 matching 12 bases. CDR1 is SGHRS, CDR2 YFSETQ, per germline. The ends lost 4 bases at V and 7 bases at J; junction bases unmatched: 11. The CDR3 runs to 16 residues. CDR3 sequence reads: CASSIMPGTGGSGYTF. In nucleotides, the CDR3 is TGCGCCAGCAGCATAATGCCCGGGACAGGGGGCAGTGGCTACACCTTC.

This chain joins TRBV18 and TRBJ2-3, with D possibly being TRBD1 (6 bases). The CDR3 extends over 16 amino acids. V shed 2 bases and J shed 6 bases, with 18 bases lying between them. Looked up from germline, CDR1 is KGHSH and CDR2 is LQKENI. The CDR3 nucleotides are TGTGCCAGCTCACCAGCCCGGGACACAAAGACGGATACGCAGTATTTT. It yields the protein CASSPARDTKTDTQYF.

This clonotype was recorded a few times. CDR3 DNA: TGTGCCAGCAGTTCACGACGGCTACATAACTATGGCTACACCTTC. Encoded protein: CASSSRRLHNYGYTF. V and J are TRBV12-3 or TRBV12-4 and TRBJ1-2; D call uncertain. The CDR3 totals 15 residues. V gave up 4 bases and J gave up 1 base, with 13 bases separating them.

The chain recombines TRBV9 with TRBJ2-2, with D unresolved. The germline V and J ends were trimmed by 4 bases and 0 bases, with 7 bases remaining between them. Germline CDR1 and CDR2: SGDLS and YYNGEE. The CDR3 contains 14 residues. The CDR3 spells CASSKQPNTGELFF. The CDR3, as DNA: TGTGCCAGCAGCAAACAACCGAACACCGGGGAGCTGTTTTTT.

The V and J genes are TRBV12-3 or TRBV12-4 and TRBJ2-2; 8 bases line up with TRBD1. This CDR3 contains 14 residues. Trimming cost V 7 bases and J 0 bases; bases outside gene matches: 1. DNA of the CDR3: TGTGCCAGCATACAGGGGGCGAACACCGGGGAGCTGTTTTTT. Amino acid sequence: CASIQGANTGELFF.

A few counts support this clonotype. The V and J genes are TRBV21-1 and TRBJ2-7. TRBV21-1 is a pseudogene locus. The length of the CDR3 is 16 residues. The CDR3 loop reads CASSPQRKGSSYEQYF. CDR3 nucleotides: TGTGCCAGCAGCCCTCAACGTAAGGGGAGCTCCTACGAGCAGTACTTC.

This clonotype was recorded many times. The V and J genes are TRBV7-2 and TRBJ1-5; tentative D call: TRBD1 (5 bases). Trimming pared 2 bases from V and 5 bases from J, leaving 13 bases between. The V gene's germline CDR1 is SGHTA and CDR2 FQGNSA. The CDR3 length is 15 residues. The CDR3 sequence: CASSLSRGSHQPQHF. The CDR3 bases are TGTGCCAGCAGCTTATCACGGGGCTCTCATCAGCCCCAGCATTTT.

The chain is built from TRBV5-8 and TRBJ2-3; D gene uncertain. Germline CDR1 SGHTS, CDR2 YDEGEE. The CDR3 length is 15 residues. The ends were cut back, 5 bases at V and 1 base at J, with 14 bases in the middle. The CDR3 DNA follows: TGTGCCAGCAGACCCGGGCTACTCCGCACAGATACGCAGTATTTT. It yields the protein CASRPGLLRTDTQYF. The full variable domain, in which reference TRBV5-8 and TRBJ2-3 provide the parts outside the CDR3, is EAGVTQSPTHLIKTRGQQATLRCSPISGHTSVYWYQQALGLGLQFLLWYDEGEERNRGNFPPRFSGRQFPNYSSELNVNALELEDSALYLCASRPGLLRTDTQYFGPGTRLTVL.

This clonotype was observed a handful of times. The CDR3 nucleotides read TGTGCCAGCACCCTACCGGGTTCTGGTTACGAGCAGTACTTC. This sequence encodes CASTLPGSGYEQYF. The chain couples TRBV11-2 to TRBJ2-7, with D uncertain. The CDR3 runs to 14 residues. CDR1 and CDR2 (germline): SGHAT, FQNNGV. V lost 7 bases to trimming and J lost 4 bases, with 17 bases between them.

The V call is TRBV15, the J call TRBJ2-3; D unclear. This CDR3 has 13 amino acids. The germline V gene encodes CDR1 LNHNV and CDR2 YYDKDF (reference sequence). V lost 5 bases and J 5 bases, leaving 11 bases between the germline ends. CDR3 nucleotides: TGTGCCACCAGCGGAGTTATGGAAGATACGCAGTATTTT. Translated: CATSGVMEDTQYF.

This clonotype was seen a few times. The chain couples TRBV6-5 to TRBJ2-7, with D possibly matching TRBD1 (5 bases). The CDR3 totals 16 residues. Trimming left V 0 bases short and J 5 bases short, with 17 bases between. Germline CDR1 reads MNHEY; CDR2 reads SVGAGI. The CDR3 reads CASSYSISAGFDEQYF. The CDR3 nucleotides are TGTGCCAGCAGTTACTCGATCTCGGCAGGGTTCGACGAGCAGTACTTC.

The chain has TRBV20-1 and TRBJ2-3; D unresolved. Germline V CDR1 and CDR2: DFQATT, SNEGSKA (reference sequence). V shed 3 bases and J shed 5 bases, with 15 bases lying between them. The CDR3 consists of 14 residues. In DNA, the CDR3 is TGCAGTGCTAGGCCCTCGAGATATATAGATACGCAGTATTTT. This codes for CSARPSRYIDTQYF.